The clone carrying this T cell receptor beta chain appeared many times. The CDR3 totals 14 residues. The V and J ends lost 4 bases and 4 bases respectively, with 14 bases between them. CDR1 is SGHDT and CDR2 is YYEEEE in the germline V gene. The authors drew approximately 6 milliliters of peripheral blood at each of two time points. The data belong to a study of prognosis after radiotherapy for stage I lung cancer. Across the whole study: Subsequent to radiotherapy, distant metastatic disease emerged in a handful of patients (median roughly seven months), whereas approximately 14 exhibited no significant progression.

From genomic DNA, two-round multiplex PCR was used to amplify TCR beta CDR3. The authors ran first-round PCR with primers specific to each TRBV and TRBJ gene. TCRdb fed the multiplex PCR reads into MiXCR, producing one record per CDR3 protein. The sample includes tens of thousands of distinct CDR3 sequences, approximately 25% of them seen just once. The chain joins TRBV5-6 to TRBJ2-5, with unresolved D. The material was PBMCs, obtained before or after stereotactic body radiation therapy (not recorded which). The receptor was isolated from a donor aged 50 or older with non-small cell lung cancer. The CDR3 region has the DNA TGTGCCAGCAGCGACTCCTTCGGCGGAGAGACCCAGTACTTC. Residues: CASSDSFGGETQYF. Using reference TRBV5-6 and TRBJ2-5 for the parts outside the CDR3, the full variable domain is DAGVTQSPTHLIKTRGQQVTLRCSPKSGHDTVSWYQQALGQGPQFIFQYYEEEERQRGNFPDRFSGHQFPNYSSELNVNALLLGDSALYLCASSDSFGGETQYFGPGTRLLVL.